The 3 T cell receptor beta chains reported below all come from one sample, sequenced in a study of cytomegalovirus exposure and HLA in healthy donors. With 60 Vbeta and 13 Jbeta primers, the PCR was carried out. Assay used: immunoSEQ multiplex PCR; TCRdb lists only in-frame clones, some missing. Of roughly 140,000 clones in the sample, around 75% were seen once. The sequenced sample consisted of PBMCs. The source of these receptors is a female donor in good health and CMV-seronegative.

The genes are TRBV27 and TRBJ2-2; D possibly corresponds to TRBD2 (6 bases). There are 14 residues in the CDR3. V lost 5 bases and J lost 6, with 13 bases in between. CDR1 is MNHEY and CDR2 is SMNVEV in the germline V gene (reference sequence). This CDR3 is CASSQRTIPGELFF. CDR3 DNA sequence: TGTGCCAGCAGTCAAAGGACTATTCCCGGGGAGCTGTTTTTT.

The CDR3 sequence is CSVERAGRYNEQFF. The CDR3 nucleotides read TGCAGCGTGGAAAGAGCGGGAAGGTACAATGAGCAGTTCTTC. The chain combines TRBV29-1 with TRBJ2-1, with 7 nucleotides matching TRBD2. There are 14 residues in the CDR3. J was trimmed by 4 bases and V by 6 bases; bases with no gene match: 9. Germline CDR1 SQVTM, CDR2 ANQGSEA.

J is TRBJ2-1 and V is TRBV7-8; 8 bases match TRBD2. The germline V gene has CDR1 SGHVS and CDR2 FQNEAQ. V was clipped by 5 bases and J by 4 bases; unmatched bases: 7. This CDR3 contains 15 residues. CDR3 in DNA: TGTGCCAGCAGCCCTTTGCGGGGGGCTTACAATGAGCAGTTCTTC. Translating gives CASSPLRGAYNEQFF.